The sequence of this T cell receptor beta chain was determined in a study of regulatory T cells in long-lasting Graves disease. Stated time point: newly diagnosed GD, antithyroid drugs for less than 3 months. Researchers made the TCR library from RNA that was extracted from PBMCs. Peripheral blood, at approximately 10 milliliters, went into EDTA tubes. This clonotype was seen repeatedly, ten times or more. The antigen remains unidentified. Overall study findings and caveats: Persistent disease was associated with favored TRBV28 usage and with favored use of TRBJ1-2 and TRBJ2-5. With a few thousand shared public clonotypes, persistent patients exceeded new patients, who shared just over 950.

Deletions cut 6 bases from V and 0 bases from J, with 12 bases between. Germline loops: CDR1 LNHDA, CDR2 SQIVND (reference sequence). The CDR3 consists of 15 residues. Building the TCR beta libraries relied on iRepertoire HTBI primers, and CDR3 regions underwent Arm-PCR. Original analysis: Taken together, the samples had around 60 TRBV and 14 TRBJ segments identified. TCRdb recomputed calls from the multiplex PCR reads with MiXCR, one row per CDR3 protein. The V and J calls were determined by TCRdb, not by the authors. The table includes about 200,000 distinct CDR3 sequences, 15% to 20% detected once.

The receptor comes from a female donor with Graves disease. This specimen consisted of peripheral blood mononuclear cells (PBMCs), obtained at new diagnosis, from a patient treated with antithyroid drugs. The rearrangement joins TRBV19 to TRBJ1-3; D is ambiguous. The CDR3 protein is CASRNPLNSGNTIYF. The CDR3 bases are TGTGCCAGTAGGAATCCTCTAAACTCTGGAAACACCATATATTTT.